The clone carrying this T cell receptor (beta chain) was recorded once. TCRdb's copy holds only in-frame clones and misses some; the assay was immunoSEQ multiplex PCR. This table holds more than 45,000 clones, 80% to 90% found once. This sample is drawn from a study of blood T cell repertoires in COVID-19. Germline-derived CDR1 and CDR2 are MGHDK and SYGVNS. The CDR3 extends over 13 amino acids. Losses at the gene ends were 6 bases for V and 6 bases for J; bases not matched to a gene: 0. Sequences were obtained from peripheral blood. The rearrangement uses TRBV25-1 and TRBJ1-4; TRBD1 matches at 11 bases. This clonotype was obtained from a man aged 80 or over with acute or convalescent COVID-19. CDR3 nucleotide sequence: TGTGCCAGCAGGGGACAGGGGGATGAAAAACTGTTTTTT. This encodes CASRGQGDEKLFF.